This is a list of T cell receptor beta chains from one sample in a study of blood T cell repertoires in COVID-19. Libraries were prepared by immunoSEQ multiplex PCR; TCRdb keeps only in-frame clonotypes and omits some of them. The repertoire holds some 56,000 clones, 80% to 90% seen once, with approximately 6% in the top ten. The sample comprised peripheral blood. The origin of the receptors is a woman in her sixties or seventies with COVID-19, enrolled during active disease. CDR3s include the opening cysteine and the closing phenylalanine or tryptophan. D genes are given only for firm matches. Size is omitted from some rows. Given values are once, few, many or a class for expanded clones.

clone_size	j_call	v_call	d_call	cdr3_aa	cdr3_nt
NA	TRBJ1-2	TRBV2	TRBD1	CASSEVPTGTYYGYTF	TGTGCCAGCAGTGAAGTCCCGACAGGGACCTACTATGGCTACACCTTC
NA	TRBJ1-1	TRBV5-1	TRBD1	CASSLGDRGATEAFF	TGCGCCAGCAGCTTGGGGGACAGGGGGGCCACTGAAGCTTTCTTT
NA	TRBJ2-3	TRBV10-3	TRBD2	CAITKELAGTDTQYF	TGTGCCATCACTAAAGAACTAGCGGGCACAGATACGCAGTATTTT
NA	TRBJ1-5	TRBV6-1	TRBD1	CASSVVPTGRMNQPQHF	TGTGCCAGCAGTGTAGTCCCGACAGGGCGAATGAATCAGCCCCAGCATTTT
few	TRBJ1-1	TRBV6-5	NA	CASSWGQANTEAFF	TGTGCCAGCAGTTGGGGGCAGGCCAACACTGAAGCTTTCTTT
NA	TRBJ2-2	TRBV2	NA	CASRRTAVTGELFF	TGTGCCAGCAGGAGGACAGCGGTCACCGGGGAGCTGTTTTTT
once	TRBJ2-5	TRBV14	TRBD2	CASSKKLGLAGAETQYF	TGTGCCAGCAGCAAAAAACTGGGACTAGCGGGAGCAGAGACCCAGTACTTC
NA	TRBJ1-4	TRBV19	NA	CASSIDAGPKLFF	TGTGCCAGTAGTATAGACGCAGGGCCAAAACTGTTTTTT
NA	TRBJ2-1	TRBV2	TRBD2	CASSVGTSGSGEQFF	TGTGCCAGCAGCGTAGGGACTAGCGGAAGTGGGGAGCAGTTCTTC
once	TRBJ1-5	TRBV28	NA	CASSLLDSNQPQHF	TGTGCCAGCAGTTTACTAGACAGCAATCAGCCCCAGCATTTT
NA	TRBJ2-7	TRBV6-1	TRBD1	CASSYRGRKSEQYF	TGTGCCAGCAGCTACAGGGGGCGGAAGTCCGAGCAGTACTTC
NA	TRBJ2-6	TRBV19	TRBD2	CASRPSGLAGVGGANVLTF	TGTGCCAGTAGACCCTCGGGACTAGCGGGAGTCGGTGGGGCCAACGTCCTGACTTTC
NA	TRBJ2-6	TRBV2	TRBD1	CASSDGQGISGANVLTF	TGTGCCAGCAGTGATGGACAGGGAATCAGTGGGGCCAACGTCCTGACTTTC
NA	TRBJ2-3	TRBV24-1	TRBD2	CATSDWTSGGVTDTQYF	TGTGCCACCAGTGATTGGACTAGCGGGGGAGTCACAGATACGCAGTATTTT
NA	TRBJ2-5	TRBV23-1	TRBD1	CASSHLRSFPGQDSETQYF	TGCGCCAGCAGTCACCTAAGGTCCTTTCCGGGACAGGACTCGGAGACCCAGTACTTC
NA	TRBJ1-1	TRBV29-1	TRBD1	CSAQTGGNTEAFF	TGCAGCGCACAGACAGGGGGGAACACTGAAGCTTTCTTT
NA	TRBJ2-1	TRBV28	TRBD2	CAARERLAKYNEQFF	TGTGCCGCCAGAGAGAGACTAGCTAAGTACAATGAGCAGTTCTTC
NA	TRBJ1-3	TRBV12-5	NA	CASGLVASGTIYF	TGTGCTAGTGGTTTGGTAGCTAGCGGCACCATATATTTT
NA	TRBJ2-1	TRBV4-1	NA	CASSQDRGGAYNEQFF	TGCGCCAGCAGCCAAGATAGGGGCGGGGCATACAATGAGCAGTTCTTC
few	TRBJ2-1	TRBV27	NA	CASRTGYNEQFF	TGTGCCAGCAGAACAGGGTACAATGAGCAGTTCTTC
few	TRBJ1-2	TRBV2	NA	CASLMGRNYGYTF	TGTGCCAGCTTAATGGGCCGGAACTATGGCTACACCTTC
NA	TRBJ1-4	TRBV6-6	NA	CASRRFSVELFF	TGTGCCAGCAGGCGTTTCTCCGTCGAACTGTTTTTT
NA	TRBJ1-2	TRBV7-2	NA	CASSFRRDYGYTF	TGTGCCAGCAGCTTCCGTCGGGACTATGGCTACACCTTC
NA	TRBJ1-5	TRBV19	NA	CASSIKQYGTGHSNQPQHF	TGTGCCAGTAGCATCAAACAATACGGGACGGGACATAGCAATCAGCCCCAGCATTTT
NA	TRBJ2-1	TRBV7-3	TRBD2	CASSTVPGLADHSYNEQFF	TGTGCCAGCAGCACAGTTCCGGGACTAGCGGACCACTCCTACAATGAGCAGTTCTTC